This is a list of T cell receptor beta chains from one sample in a study of cytomegalovirus exposure and HLA in healthy donors. This table comes from immunoSEQ multiplex PCR, and its TCRdb copy is limited to in-frame clones, with some not included. The table includes about 160,000 clones, roughly four fifths detected once. Material for sequencing was PBMCs. These receptors were collected from a man between 40 and 49 years old in good health and CMV-seronegative. Each CDR3 is given with its conserved first and last residue. D genes are given only for firm matches. Rows may omit the clone size; those that give it use once, few, many or a size class.

D	V	J	size	CDR3	DNA
.	TRBV18	TRBJ1-2	.	CASSPPGFNYGYTF	TGTGCCAGCTCACCCCCGGGGTTTAACTATGGCTACACCTTC
.	TRBV4-1	TRBJ1-4	once	CAISTGWAGFNEKLFF	TGCGCCATTAGCACGGGGTGGGCCGGGTTTAATGAAAAACTGTTTTTT
.	TRBV15	TRBJ2-5	.	CATSRVGTGPRETQYF	TGTGCCACCAGCAGAGTGGGAACAGGGCCAAGGGAGACCCAGTACTTC
.	TRBV7-3	TRBJ2-3	.	CASRPSSTDTQYF	TGTGCCAGCCGTCCTTCTAGCACAGATACGCAGTATTTT
.	TRBV10-3	TRBJ2-1	.	CAIDRGNEQFF	TGTGCCATCGATCGGGGCAATGAGCAGTTCTTC
TRBD1	TRBV2	TRBJ2-7	.	CASSETGQPELEQYF	TGTGCCAGCAGTGAAACGGGACAGCCCGAACTCGAGCAGTACTTC
.	TRBV4-2	TRBJ1-4	once	CASSRSTGQLVNEKLFF	TGTGCCAGCAGCCGCTCAACCGGACAGCTAGTCAATGAAAAACTGTTTTTT
TRBD2	TRBV5-1	TRBJ2-1	.	CASSLMFGGAGNEQFF	TGCGCCAGCAGCTTGATGTTCGGGGGGGCAGGTAATGAGCAGTTCTTC
TRBD1	TRBV5-8	TRBJ1-1	.	CASSLIRTGNTEAFF	TGTGCCAGCAGCTTGATTCGGACAGGGAACACTGAAGCTTTCTTT
.	TRBV5-1	TRBJ2-7	.	CASSWFFRRGYEQYF	TGCGCCAGCAGCTGGTTTTTTCGCAGGGGTTACGAGCAGTACTTC
.	TRBV29-1	TRBJ1-2	.	CSVRPDVNYGYTF	TGCAGCGTGAGGCCTGACGTTAACTATGGCTACACCTTC
.	TRBV7-9	TRBJ1-2	once	CASRRAGYGYTF	TGTGCCAGCAGGAGGGCAGGCTATGGCTACACCTTC
.	TRBV4-1	TRBJ1-2	.	CASSQDPGGANNYGYTF	TGCGCCAGCAGCCAAGATCCTGGCGGGGCAAATAACTATGGCTACACCTTC
TRBD1	TRBV5-4	TRBJ1-4	.	CASSSPGQGEKLFF	TGTGCCAGCAGCTCCCCGGGACAGGGAGAAAAACTGTTTTTT
TRBD1	TRBV5-4	TRBJ2-7	.	CASSWETGNYEQYF	TGTGCCAGCAGCTGGGAGACAGGGAACTACGAGCAGTACTTC
.	TRBV4-1	TRBJ2-3	.	CASSQDRTSQSTDTQYF	TGCGCCAGCAGCCAAGACCGGACAAGCCAAAGCACAGATACGCAGTATTTT
TRBD1	TRBV27	TRBJ2-7	.	CASSSPVTGKYEQYF	TGTGCCAGCAGTTCCCCCGTGACAGGGAAGTACGAGCAGTACTTC
TRBD1	TRBV7-2	TRBJ1-2	.	CASSLTPLTGPRGGYTF	TGTGCCAGCAGCTTAACCCCGCTGACAGGGCCTAGGGGTGGCTACACCTTC
TRBD1	TRBV30	TRBJ2-5	.	CAWSHGTGLETQYF	TGTGCCTGGAGTCACGGGACAGGGCTAGAGACCCAGTACTTC
.	TRBV6-5	TRBJ2-7	.	CASSYQGKGNEQYF	TGTGCCAGCAGTTACCAGGGTAAGGGGAACGAGCAGTACTTC
TRBD2	TRBV29-1	TRBJ2-3	once	CSVPLAGQGTDTQYF	TGCAGCGTTCCCCTAGCGGGGCAGGGCACAGATACGCAGTATTTT
.	TRBV30	TRBJ1-1	.	CAWNGRVETEAFF	TGTGCCTGGAACGGCAGGGTAGAGACTGAAGCTTTCTTT
.	TRBV7-8	TRBJ1-2	.	CASSHTGSYTF	TGTGCCAGCAGCCATACAGGGTCCTACACCTTC
.	TRBV6-1	TRBJ1-6	.	CASSEVWPGNSPLHF	TGTGCCAGCAGTGAAGTGTGGCCGGGAAATTCACCCCTCCACTTT
.	TRBV5-1	TRBJ1-4	.	CASSLGSSVTNEKLFF	TGCGCCAGCAGCTTGGGCTCATCAGTAACTAATGAAAAACTGTTTTTT
.	TRBV21-1	TRBJ1-3	.	CASSKIVRGLSLRAGNTIYF	TGTGCCAGCAGCAAAATCGTCAGGGGGCTCAGCCTGCGTGCTGGAAACACCATATATTTT
TRBD1	TRBV30	TRBJ1-2	few	CAWRTGTGDYGYTF	TGTGCCTGGAGGACCGGGACAGGGGATTATGGCTACACCTTC
.	TRBV7-6	TRBJ2-7	.	CASSLNTGSYEQYF	TGTGCCAGCAGCTTAAATACAGGGTCCTACGAGCAGTACTTC
TRBD1	TRBV9	TRBJ1-1	.	CASSPLPGQGNTEAFF	TGTGCCAGCAGCCCCCTCCCGGGACAGGGAAACACTGAAGCTTTCTTT
TRBD2	TRBV7-9	TRBJ2-1	.	CASSLLAGGPKEQFF	TGTGCCAGCAGCTTATTAGCGGGGGGGCCAAAGGAGCAGTTCTTC
TRBD1	TRBV5-1	TRBJ2-7	.	CASSLVGDSLGYEQYF	TGCGCCAGCAGCTTGGTGGGGGACAGTCTTGGGTACGAGCAGTACTTC
.	TRBV14	TRBJ2-7	.	CASSFFSTGTYEQYF	TGTGCCAGCAGCTTCTTTTCGACAGGAACCTACGAGCAGTACTTC
TRBD1	TRBV11-2	TRBJ2-7	.	CASSRDRVNEQYF	TGTGCCAGCAGCCGGGACAGGGTGAACGAGCAGTACTTC
TRBD2	TRBV6-4	TRBJ2-7	.	CASSLAGGLHEQYF	TGTGCCAGCAGCCTAGCGGGGGGGCTCCACGAGCAGTACTTC
.	TRBV5-4	TRBJ1-3	.	CASSVQGSGNTIYF	TGTGCCAGCAGCGTACAGGGCTCTGGAAACACCATATATTTT
.	TRBV7-2	TRBJ2-7	once	CASSATGSYEQYF	TGTGCCAGCAGCGCTACAGGTTCCTACGAGCAGTACTTC
TRBD1	TRBV27	TRBJ1-6	.	CASSPDRENSPLHF	TGTGCCAGCAGCCCCGACAGGGAGAATTCACCCCTCCACTTT
.	TRBV10-2	TRBJ1-1	.	CASSGHGNTEAFF	TGCGCCAGCAGTGGGCATGGGAACACTGAAGCTTTCTTT
.	TRBV5-8	TRBJ1-1	.	CASSSRPGTPTTVNTEAFF	TGTGCCAGCAGCTCAAGACCGGGAACCCCTACCACCGTGAACACTGAAGCTTTCTTT
.	TRBV27	TRBJ2-1	.	CASRGGLYNEQFF	TGTGCCAGCCGCGGGGGCCTCTACAATGAGCAGTTCTTC
TRBD1	TRBV19	TRBJ1-5	.	CASSIARQGNSNQPQHF	TGTGCCAGTAGTATAGCCCGACAGGGGAATAGCAATCAGCCCCAGCATTTT
.	TRBV6-5	TRBJ1-1	.	CASSRGHIDPAFF	TGTGCCAGCAGCAGGGGACATATTGATCCAGCTTTCTTT
TRBD2	TRBV5-1	TRBJ2-3	.	CASSPFSGEVADTQYF	TGCGCCAGCTCCCCGTTTAGCGGGGAAGTCGCAGATACGCAGTATTTT
TRBD1	TRBV27	TRBJ1-3	.	CASRQGGPGSTIYF	TGTGCCAGTCGACAGGGAGGCCCGGGCAGCACCATATATTTT
TRBD1	TRBV7-6	TRBJ1-1	.	CASSWGTGRLTEAFF	TGTGCCAGCAGCTGGGGGACAGGGAGGTTAACTGAAGCTTTCTTT
TRBD1	TRBV9	TRBJ1-1	few	CASSDGTGGTEAFF	TGTGCCAGCAGCGACGGAACAGGGGGCACTGAAGCTTTCTTT
TRBD1	TRBV6-6	TRBJ1-2	.	CASSYGPTGEVGTF	TGTGCCAGCAGTTACGGGCCTACAGGGGAAGTGGGGACCTTC
TRBD1	TRBV29-1	TRBJ1-1	few	CSGTRDSTFSAEAFF	TGCAGCGGCACCCGGGACAGTACTTTTTCCGCTGAAGCTTTCTTT
.	TRBV9	TRBJ1-3	.	CASSADIYSGNTIYF	TGTGCCAGCAGCGCCGATATCTACTCTGGAAACACCATATATTTT
TRBD1	TRBV5-6	TRBJ1-1	once	CAGSPGQGDSEAFF	TGTGCCGGCAGCCCCGGACAGGGTGATTCTGAAGCTTTCTTT
.	TRBV9	TRBJ1-1	few	CASSGMGPNTEAFF	TGTGCCAGCAGCGGAATGGGGCCGAACACTGAAGCTTTCTTT
.	TRBV5-1	TRBJ2-1	.	CASSLGPGLENEQFF	TGCGCCAGCAGCTTGGGGCCGGGTTTGGAGAATGAGCAGTTCTTC
TRBD1	TRBV27	TRBJ2-7	.	CASSLEGQGNEQYF	TGTGCCAGCAGTTTAGAGGGACAGGGAAACGAGCAGTACTTC
TRBD1	TRBV19	TRBJ1-5	.	CASTRGTGQNQPQHF	TGTGCCAGTACAAGGGGGACGGGACAGAATCAGCCCCAGCATTTT
TRBD1	TRBV19	TRBJ1-2	.	CASTLHAGGDYGYTF	TGTGCCAGTACCCTGCACGCAGGGGGCGACTATGGCTACACCTTC